A single sample gave rise to the 2 T cell receptor beta chains below, sequenced in a study of cytomegalovirus exposure and HLA in healthy donors. In the PCR, 60 Vbeta and 13 Jbeta primers were used. Sequencing was performed with immunoSEQ multiplex PCR; in TCRdb, only in-frame clones are kept and a portion is missing. The sample lists about 140,000 clones, about 80% occurring once. Sequences were obtained from PBMCs. The source is a woman aged 60-75 years in good health and CMV-seropositive.

V is TRBV7-9 and J is TRBJ2-5, with TRBD2 matching over 10 bases. V lost 5 bases and J lost 2; bases outside the gene matches: 11. Germline CDR1 reads SEHNR; CDR2 reads FQNEAQ (reference sequence). The CDR3 totals 17 residues. This CDR3 is CASSPQIGLAEQETQYF. The CDR3 DNA reads TGTGCCAGCAGCCCACAAATTGGACTAGCGGAACAAGAGACCCAGTACTTC.

The chain carries TRBV30 and TRBJ1-6; 7 bases are shared with TRBD1. This CDR3 has 13 amino acids. Trimming removed 4 bases from V and 9 bases from J; junction bases left unmatched: 6. Germline V lookup: CDR1 GTSNPN, CDR2 SVGIG (reference sequence). The CDR3 coding sequence is TGTGCCTGGACTGGACAGGTGGCTTCACCCCTCCACTTT. It is translated as CAWTGQVASPLHF.